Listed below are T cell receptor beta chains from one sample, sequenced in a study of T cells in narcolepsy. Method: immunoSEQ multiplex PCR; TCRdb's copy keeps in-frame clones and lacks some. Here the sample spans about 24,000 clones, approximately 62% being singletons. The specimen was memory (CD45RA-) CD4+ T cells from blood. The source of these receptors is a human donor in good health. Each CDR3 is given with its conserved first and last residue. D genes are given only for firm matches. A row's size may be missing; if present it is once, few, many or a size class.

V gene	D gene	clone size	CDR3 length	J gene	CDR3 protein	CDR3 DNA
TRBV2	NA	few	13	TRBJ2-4	CASSERVQNIQYF	TGTGCCAGCAGTGAGCGGGTCCAAAACATTCAGTACTTC
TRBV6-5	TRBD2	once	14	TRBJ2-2	CASSLLLGGGGLFF	TGTGCCAGCAGCCTACTATTGGGCGGCGGGGGGCTGTTTTTT
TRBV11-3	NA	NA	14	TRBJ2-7	CASSPVRGSKEQYF	TGTGCCAGCAGCCCCGTTCGCGGCAGCAAGGAGCAGTACTTC
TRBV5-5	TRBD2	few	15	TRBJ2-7	CASSPPKREKDEQYF	TGTGCCAGCAGCCCCCCAAAGCGGGAGAAGGATGAGCAGTACTTC
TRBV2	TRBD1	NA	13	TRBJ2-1	CASRGEGAGEQFF	TGTGCCAGCAGAGGAGAGGGGGCTGGGGAGCAGTTCTTC
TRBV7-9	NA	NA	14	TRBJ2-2	CASSLSHVAGELFF	TGTGCCAGCAGCTTGAGTCATGTGGCCGGGGAGCTGTTTTTT
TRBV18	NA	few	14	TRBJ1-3	CASSPGQSGNTIYF	TGTGCCAGCTCACCGGGACAATCTGGAAACACCATATATTTT
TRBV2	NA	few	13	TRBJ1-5	CASSVDLNQPQHF	TGTGCCAGCAGTGTGGACCTTAATCAGCCCCAGCATTTT
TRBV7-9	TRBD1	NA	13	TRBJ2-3	CASSLDRGNTQYF	TGTGCCAGCAGCTTAGACAGGGGCAATACGCAGTATTTT
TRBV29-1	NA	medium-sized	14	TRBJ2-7	CSVIEFLGAYEQYF	TGCAGCGTTATCGAATTCTTGGGGGCCTACGAGCAGTACTTC
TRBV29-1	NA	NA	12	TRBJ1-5	CSVAEGNQPQHF	TGCAGCGTTGCGGAGGGGAATCAGCCCCAGCATTTT
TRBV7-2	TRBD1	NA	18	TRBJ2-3	CASSSLRDRPQSTDAQYF	TGTGCCAGCAGCTCCCTTAGGGACAGACCTCAAAGCACAGATGCGCAGTATTTT
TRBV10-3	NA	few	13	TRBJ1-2	CAISDFTVDGYTF	TGTGCCATCAGTGATTTTACAGTCGATGGCTACACCTTC
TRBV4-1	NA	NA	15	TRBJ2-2	CASSLQFGPAVELFF	TGCGCCAGCAGCCTACAATTCGGACCCGCGGTGGAGCTGTTTTTT
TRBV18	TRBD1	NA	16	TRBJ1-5	CASPPLGTGSNQPQHF	TGTGCCAGCCCACCGCTTGGGACAGGCAGCAATCAGCCCCAGCATTTT
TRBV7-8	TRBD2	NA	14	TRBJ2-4	CASSRGTKQNIQYF	TGTGCCAGCAGCCGAGGGACTAAACAAAACATTCAGTACTTC
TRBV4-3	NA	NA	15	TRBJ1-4	CASSPTLGRPGKLFF	TGCGCCAGCAGCCCCACGCTAGGGCGGCCTGGAAAACTGTTTTTT
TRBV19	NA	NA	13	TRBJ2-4	CASSSTKGNIQYF	TGTGCCAGTAGTAGCACAAAGGGAAACATTCAGTACTTC
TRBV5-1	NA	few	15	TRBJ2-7	CASSLVSGSFYEQYF	TGCGCCAGCAGCTTGGTAAGCGGAAGTTTCTACGAGCAGTACTTC
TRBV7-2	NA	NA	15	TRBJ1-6	CASSPGAGADSPLHF	TGTGCCAGCAGCCCGGGGGCAGGGGCGGATTCACCCCTCCACTTT
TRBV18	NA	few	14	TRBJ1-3	CASSPSSSGNTIYF	TGTGCCAGCTCACCTTCTAGCTCTGGAAACACCATATATTTT
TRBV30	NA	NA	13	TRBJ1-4	CAWSVQATGKLFF	TGTGCCTGGAGTGTACAAGCCACCGGAAAACTGTTTTTT
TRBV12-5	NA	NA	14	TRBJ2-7	CASGFGIGDYEQYF	TGTGCTAGTGGTTTTGGTATAGGGGATTACGAGCAGTACTTC
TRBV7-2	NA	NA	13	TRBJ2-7	CASKRGESYEQYF	TGTGCCAGCAAGAGAGGGGAGTCCTACGAGCAGTACTTC
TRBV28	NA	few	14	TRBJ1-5	CASNPGVSNQPQHF	TGTGCCAGCAACCCGGGGGTTAGCAATCAGCCCCAGCATTTT
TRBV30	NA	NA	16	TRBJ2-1	CAWSVRGLTSYNEQFF	TGTGCCTGGAGTGTACGTGGTCTCACCTCCTACAATGAGCAGTTCTTC
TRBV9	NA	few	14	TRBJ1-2	CASSVAGAPYGYTF	TGTGCCAGCAGCGTAGCGGGGGCACCCTATGGCTACACCTTC
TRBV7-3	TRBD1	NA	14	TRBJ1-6	CASSLSGDSSPLHF	TGTGCCAGCAGCTTATCAGGGGACAGTTCACCCCTCCACTTT
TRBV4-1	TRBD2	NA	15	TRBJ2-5	CASSQEPGTTRTQYF	TGCGCCAGCAGCCAAGAACCAGGGACTACCAGGACCCAGTACTTC
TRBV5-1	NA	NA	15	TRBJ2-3	CASSLVGVSTDTQYF	TGCGCCAGCAGCCTGGTGGGGGTTAGCACAGATACGCAGTATTTT
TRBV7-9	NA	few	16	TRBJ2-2	CASSFWTGGFPGELFF	TGTGCCAGCAGCTTTTGGACTGGAGGTTTCCCCGGGGAGCTGTTTTTT
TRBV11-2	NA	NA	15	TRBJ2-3	CASSLGGLYTDTQYF	TGTGCCAGCAGCTTAGGCGGGCTATACACAGATACGCAGTATTTT
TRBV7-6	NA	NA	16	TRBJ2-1	CASSLGQPGLGNEQFF	TGTGCCAGCAGCTTGGGGCAACCGGGACTTGGCAATGAGCAGTTCTTC
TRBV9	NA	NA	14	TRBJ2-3	CASSVGPSTNTQYF	TGTGCCAGCAGCGTAGGCCCCTCAACGAATACGCAGTATTTT
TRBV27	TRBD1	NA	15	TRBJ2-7	CASSPRTGGNYEQYF	TGTGCCAGCAGTCCACGGACAGGGGGTAACTACGAGCAGTACTTC
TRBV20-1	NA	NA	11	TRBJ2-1	CSSLGPPGQFF	TGCAGTTCTCTAGGCCCCCCGGGGCAGTTCTTC
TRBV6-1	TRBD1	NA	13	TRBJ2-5	CASSATGLETQYF	TGTGCCAGCAGTGCGACAGGGTTAGAGACCCAGTACTTC
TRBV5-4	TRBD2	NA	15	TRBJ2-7	CASSLAGGGGYEQYF	TGTGCCAGCAGCTTGGCCGGCGGCGGGGGATACGAGCAGTACTTC
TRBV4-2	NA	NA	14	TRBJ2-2	CASSQVWGTGELFF	TGTGCCAGCAGCCAAGTTTGGGGCACCGGGGAGCTGTTTTTT
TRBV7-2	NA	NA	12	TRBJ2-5	CASSLMQETQYF	TGTGCCAGCAGCTTAATGCAAGAGACCCAGTACTTC
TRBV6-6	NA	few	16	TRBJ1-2	CASRPPNYGGDLGYTF	TGTGCCAGCAGGCCCCCTAATTACGGGGGTGATCTCGGCTACACCTTC
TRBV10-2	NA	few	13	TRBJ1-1	CASSEGQLTEAFF	TGCGCCAGCAGTGAGGGACAACTCACTGAAGCTTTCTTT
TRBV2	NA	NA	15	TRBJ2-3	CASSPLGGRGDTQYF	TGTGCCAGCAGTCCCCTTGGGGGGCGGGGGGATACGCAGTATTTT
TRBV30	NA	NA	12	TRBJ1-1	CAWRKQNTEAFF	TGTGCCTGGAGAAAACAGAACACTGAAGCTTTCTTT
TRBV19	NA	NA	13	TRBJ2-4	CASSSGPGGIQYF	TGTGCCAGTAGCTCCGGACCAGGAGGCATTCAGTACTTC
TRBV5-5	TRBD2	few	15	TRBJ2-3	CASTLAGYYTDTQYF	TGTGCCAGCACCCTAGCGGGGTACTACACAGATACGCAGTATTTT
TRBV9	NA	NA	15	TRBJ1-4	CASSGVQGVGEKLFF	TGTGCCAGCAGCGGGGTACAGGGAGTTGGAGAAAAACTGTTTTTT
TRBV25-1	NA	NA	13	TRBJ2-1	CASSPRAVGEQFF	TGTGCCAGCAGCCCGAGGGCAGTTGGTGAGCAGTTCTTC